Presented here are 28 T cell receptor beta chains from one specimen sequenced in a study of blood T cells in healthy people across ages. Sample-barcoded 5' priming and a J-beta primer mix drove a second PCR of 7 to 11 cycles. TCRdb processed the 5' RACE reads anew with MiXCR; each CDR3 protein has one entry. The sample includes fewer than 950,000 distinct CDR3 sequences, approximately 53% of them seen just once. The sequenced sample was blood. All receptors come from a man aged 80 or over in good health.

This clonotype was observed a few times. The rearrangement links TRBV20-1 to TRBJ2-7; perhaps TRBD1 as D (5 bases). Germline-derived CDR1 and CDR2 are DFQATT and SNEGSKA (reference sequence). V lost 1 base and J 4 bases, leaving 14 bases between the germline ends. The CDR3 has 14 amino acids. CDR3 residues: CSARGGQGRYEQYF. CDR3 DNA sequence: TGCAGTGCTAGAGGGGGTCAGGGTAGGTACGAGCAGTACTTC.

The chain couples TRBV5-1 to TRBJ2-1; 7 bases are shared with TRBD2. From germline, CDR1 is SGHRS and CDR2 YFSETQ. Trimming at V came to 0 bases and at J to 6 bases, leaving 6 bases not matched to a gene. The CDR3 is 15 residues long. CDR3 sequence reads: CASSLDVGGPNEQFF. The CDR3 DNA reads as TGCGCCAGCAGCTTGGATGTGGGAGGGCCCAATGAGCAGTTCTTC.

The V gene is TRBV29-1, the J gene TRBJ2-5; D might be TRBD1 or TRBD2, each matching 5 bases. Germline V CDR1 and CDR2: SQVTM, ANQGSEA. V was shortened by 7 bases and J by 11 bases, with 26 bases between the two germline ends. The CDR3 has 14 residues. The CDR3 coding sequence is TGCAGCGCCTCAGGGTACCGCCTACGGGGAGAGCAGTACTTC. Its translation: CSASGYRLRGEQYF.

The rearrangement joins TRBV6-5 to TRBJ2-7; 9 bases are shared with TRBD1. The germline CDR1 and CDR2 sequences are MNHEY and SVGAGI. Unmatched junction bases numbered 4, after V lost 7 bases and J lost 0 bases. The CDR3 consists of 14 residues. CDR3 nucleotides: TGTGCCAGCACGGACAGGGGAAACTCCTACGAGCAGTACTTC. This gives the protein CASTDRGNSYEQYF.

The rearrangement uses TRBV6-5 and TRBJ2-5; the D call may be TRBD1 or TRBD2 (5 bases each). The tail of the sequence fits TRBJ2-7 better, so the J call may be wrong. This CDR3 has 11 residues. Looked up from germline, CDR1 is MNHEY and CDR2 is SVGAGI. CDR3 amino acids: CASTRDREQYF. The DNA for the CDR3 is TGTGCCAGCACACGGGACCGCGAGCAGTACTTC.

The chain joins TRBV27 to TRBJ2-1; D remains unclear. V gave up 8 bases and J gave up 4 bases, with 12 bases separating them. Germline V gene lookup returns CDR1 MNHEY and CDR2 SMNVEV (reference sequence). The CDR3 contains 13 residues. CDR3 coding DNA: TGTGCCAGCGCTTCCCAGCTTTACAATGAGCAGTTCTTC. Translating gives CASASQLYNEQFF.

The chain is built from TRBV7-6 and TRBJ2-7; 7 nucleotides align to TRBD2. The trim removed 5 bases at V and 9 bases at J, leaving 10 bases unmatched. Germline V gene data show CDR1 as SGHVS and CDR2 as FNYEAQ. This CDR3 has 13 amino acids. As DNA, the CDR3 is TGTGCCAGCAGCCAATTGACCAGGGAGGGGCAGTACTTC. Its translation is CASSQLTREGQYF.

This chain links TRBV6-1 with TRBJ1-2, with TRBD1 matching 9 bases. Germline CDR1 reads MNHNS; CDR2 reads SASEGT. CDR3 length: 14 residues. With V trimmed by 6 bases and J by 2 bases, 4 bases remained unmatched. In DNA, the CDR3 is TGTGCCAGCAGGGACAGGGGTTCAAACTATGGCTACACCTTC. This translates into CASRDRGSNYGYTF.

This chain joins TRBV20-1 and TRBJ1-1; D possibly corresponds to TRBD1 (5 bases). Germline V gives CDR1 DFQATT, CDR2 SNEGSKA (reference sequence). Trimming cost V 1 base and J 8 bases, with 11 bases left between them. The CDR3 is 12 amino acids. The chain's CDR3 is CSARGGGLEAFF. For the CDR3, the DNA is TGCAGTGCTAGAGGTGGGGGTCTAGAAGCTTTCTTT.

The V gene is TRBV2, the J gene TRBJ1-5; tentatively, D is TRBD1 (6 bases). V lost 0 bases and J lost 0, with 21 bases in between. The germline CDR1 and CDR2 sequences are SNHLY and FYNNEI. This CDR3 has 20 residues. The CDR3 DNA is TGTGCCAGCAGTGAAGCGGCCGGAGGGGGGAGGACAAATAGCAATCAGCCCCAGCATTTT. This sequence encodes CASSEAAGGGRTNSNQPQHF.

This clonotype was recorded many times. The chain joins TRBV18 to TRBJ2-5, with 9 bases matching TRBD2. The germline CDR1 and CDR2 sequences are KGHSH and LQKENI. This CDR3 contains 12 residues. Trimming cost V 3 bases and J 13 bases; bases outside gene matches: 6. CDR3 amino acids: CASSPDPGLAYF. CDR3 sequence (DNA): TGTGCCAGCTCACCGGACCCGGGACTAGCGTACTTC.

The chain has TRBV20-1 and TRBJ2-5; TRBD1 matches 7 bases. J gave up 2 bases and V 2 bases, and 5 bases lay outside the gene matches. Germline CDR1 DFQATT, CDR2 SNEGSKA (reference sequence). The CDR3 is 14 residues long. The CDR3 sequence: CSARQGQRQETQYF. DNA of the CDR3: TGCAGTGCTAGACAGGGACAGAGACAAGAGACCCAGTACTTC.

The V and J genes are TRBV7-2 and TRBJ2-1; 12 nucleotides match TRBD2. TRBJ2-7 explains the end of the DNA better; the J call may be wrong. The CDR3 is 16 residues long. From germline, CDR1 is SGHTA and CDR2 FQGNSA. CDR3 protein: CASSLELAGGVNEQYF. For the CDR3, the DNA is TGTGCCAGCAGCTTAGAGCTAGCGGGAGGGGTCAATGAGCAGTACTTC.

V usage is TRBV6-5 and J usage is TRBJ2-7; 9 nucleotides agree with TRBD1. CDR1 is MNHEY and CDR2 is SVGAGI in the germline V gene. The CDR3 contains 14 residues. V shed 6 bases, J shed 5 bases, and the junction held 8 bases outside the gene matches. The CDR3 sequence is CASRPTGGPNEQYF. The CDR3 nucleotides are TGTGCCAGCAGGCCCACAGGGGGCCCCAACGAGCAGTACTTC.

About this clonotype itself: Being one base from a much bigger clone, this may be a read error. The V and J genes are TRBV12-3 or TRBV12-4 and TRBJ2-1; possible D gene TRBD2, 6 bases. Trimming removed 5 bases from V and 7 bases from J, with 15 bases in between. This CDR3 spans 14 amino acids. The CDR3 loop reads CASSVASAGNEQFF. In DNA form, the CDR3 reads TGTGCCAGCAGTGTTGCGTCCGCGGGAAATGAGCAGTTCTTC.

The table lists this clonotype with a count of one. V is TRBV7-2 and J is TRBJ2-7; TRBD2 aligns across 7 bases. Losses at the gene ends were 5 bases for V and 7 bases for J; bases not matched to a gene: 17. The CDR3 has 16 residues. CDR1 is SGHTA, CDR2 FQGNSA, per germline. CDR3 DNA sequence: TGTGCCAGCAGCCTAACAACGGGACTATTAAACCGTGAGCAGTACTTC. Translation: CASSLTTGLLNREQYF. Full variable domain (rest looked up from reference TRBV7-2 and TRBJ2-7): GAGVSQSPSNKVTEKGKDVELRCDPISGHTALYWYRQSLGQGLEFLIYFQGNSAPDKSGLPSDRFSAERTGGSVSTLTIQRTQQEDSAVYLCASSLTTGLLNREQYFGPGTRLTVT.

This chain uses TRBV20-1 with TRBJ2-7, with TRBD1 matching over 8 bases. Trimming cost V 1 base and J 7 bases; bases outside gene matches: 9. The CDR3 consists of 14 residues. Germline V gene lookup returns CDR1 DFQATT and CDR2 SNEGSKA (reference sequence). CDR3: CSARGQGAPNEQYF. CDR3 nucleotides: TGCAGTGCTAGAGGTCAGGGGGCTCCCAATGAGCAGTACTTC.

The chain recombines TRBV29-1 with TRBJ2-7; 8 nucleotides agree with TRBD2. The J call is doubtful: the DNA matches TRBJ2-5 better. Looked up from germline, CDR1 is SQVTM and CDR2 is ANQGSEA. There are 13 residues in the CDR3. The CDR3 DNA follows: TGCAGCTGCCAGGGGACTAGTATCGAGACCCAGTACTTC. This encodes CSCQGTSIETQYF.

The J gene is TRBJ2-7, the V gene TRBV15; the D is unclear. Looked up from germline, CDR1 is LNHNV and CDR2 is YYDKDF (reference sequence). V gave up 3 bases and J gave up 6 bases, with 12 bases separating them. The CDR3 has 13 residues. This chain's CDR3 is CATSSNSVIEQYF. In nucleotides, the CDR3 is TGTGCCACCAGCAGTAACAGCGTCATCGAGCAGTACTTC. The entire variable domain, with the rest obtained from reference TRBV15 and TRBJ2-7, is as follows: DAMVIQNPRYQVTQFGKPVTLSCSQTLNHNVMYWYQQKSSQAPKLLFHYYDKDFNNEADTPDNFQSRRPNTSFCFLDIRSPGLGDTAMYLCATSSNSVIEQYFGPGTRLTVT.

The chain combines TRBV6-2 or TRBV6-3 with TRBJ1-4, with D possibly matching TRBD1 (6 bases). CDR3 length: 16 residues. Germline V gives CDR1 MNHEY, CDR2 SVGEGT. Trimming took off 6 bases at V and 5 bases at J, with 19 bases between the two ends. CDR3 in amino acids: CASRSNRDTSNEKLFF. In DNA form, the CDR3 reads TGTGCCAGCAGGAGCAACCGGGACACCTCGAATGAAAAACTGTTTTTT.

V is TRBV15 and J is TRBJ2-1; TRBD2 aligns across 10 bases. J lost 4 bases, V lost 0 bases, and 6 bases had no gene match. This CDR3 comprises 17 residues. The germline V gene encodes CDR1 LNHNV and CDR2 YYDKDF (reference sequence). The CDR3 loop is CATSRDRRTSGYNEQFF. The CDR3 DNA is TGTGCCACCAGCAGAGATCGGCGGACTAGCGGATACAATGAGCAGTTCTTC.

CDR3 loop: CASSQEFRSGRYEQFF. The CDR3 region has the DNA TGTGCCAGCAGCCAAGAGTTCAGGAGCGGGAGATATGAGCAGTTCTTC. The chain recombines TRBV3-1 with TRBJ2-1; 8 nucleotides match TRBD2. Germline CDR1 is LGHDT and CDR2 is YNNKEL (reference sequence). The V and J ends lost 0 bases and 8 bases, in that order; junction bases with no gene match: 9. This CDR3 region has 16 residues.

This clonotype has a handful of counts. CDR3 region: CSALLVAGYNEQFF. The CDR3 nucleotides are TGCAGTGCCCTTCTTGTAGCGGGATACAATGAGCAGTTCTTC. The chain recombines TRBV20-1 with TRBJ2-1; TRBD2 matches at 8 bases. This CDR3 is 14 amino acids long. CDR1 DFQATT and CDR2 SNEGSKA come from the germline V gene (reference sequence). With V trimmed by 6 bases and J by 4 bases, 8 bases remained unmatched.

The chain recombines TRBV20-1 with TRBJ2-5; TRBD2 matches at 9 bases. Germline assignment: CDR1 DFQATT and CDR2 SNEGSKA (reference sequence). This CDR3 has 15 residues. V was clipped by 5 bases and J by 11 bases; unmatched bases: 18. CDR3 DNA sequence: TGCAGTGCTGGGGACCCGGGACTAGCTGTGAATGAGCAGTACTTC. Protein product: CSAGDPGLAVNEQYF.

V gene TRBV12-3 or TRBV12-4 combines with J gene TRBJ2-7; unclear D gene. CDR3 length equals 11 residues. Trimming removed 2 bases from V and 9 bases from J, with 8 bases in between. The chain's CDR3 is CASSLSGGQYF. The CDR3 DNA reads as TGTGCCAGCAGTTTATCTGGCGGGCAGTACTTC.

This clonotype was observed a handful of times. V usage is TRBV3-1 and J usage is TRBJ2-5; the match to TRBD2 covers 9 bases. The CDR3 length is 14 residues. The J segment lost 2 bases and the V segment lost 3 bases, leaving 1 base of the junction unmatched. CDR1 is LGHDT, CDR2 YNNKEL, per germline (reference sequence). The CDR3 DNA sequence: TGTGCCAGCAGCCACCTAGCGGGACAAGAGACCCAGTACTTC. Protein: CASSHLAGQETQYF.

J is TRBJ2-3 and V is TRBV7-8; no clear D. The germline V gene has CDR1 SGHVS and CDR2 FQNEAQ. The CDR3 spans 12 residues. V lost 1 base and J lost 14, with 13 bases in between. CDR3: CASSLDNRYAYF. For the CDR3, the DNA is TGTGCCAGCAGCTTAGACAACAGATACGCGTATTTT.

With regard to this clonotype: No conserved phenylalanine or tryptophan is present at the end of the CDR3, so a read error is the likely explanation. This chain links TRBV20-1 with TRBJ2-1; 8 bases map to TRBD2. Per germline, CDR1 DFQATT and CDR2 SNEGSKA (reference sequence). This CDR3 is built from 16 residues. J gave up 0 bases and V 6 bases, and 10 bases lay outside the gene matches. CDR3 amino acids: CSAAPLLAASYNEQFL. For the CDR3, the DNA is TGCAGTGCGGCTCCCTTACTAGCGGCCTCCTACAATGAGCAGTTCCTC.